This T cell receptor (beta chain) was identified in a study of blood T cell repertoires in COVID-19. V lost 8 bases, J lost 2 bases, and 4 bases lay in between. Looked up from germline, CDR1 is MNHEY and CDR2 is SVGAGI. The length of the CDR3 is 10 residues. Recovered status applied to Cohort 3 donors who had two consecutive negative PCRs. It also applied to those with clearance or with symptom resolution. Repertoires were generated with immunoSEQ multiplex PCR, while TCRdb's copy carries only in-frame clones and drops some. This sample has 250,000 to 300,000 clones, with 70% to 90% found just once. This receptor was obtained from a woman aged 50 to 60 who had recovered from COVID-19. The source material was PBMCs or T cells enriched from blood (not recorded which). This chain uses TRBV6-5 with TRBJ2-7; D ambiguous. The CDR3 DNA sequence: TGTGCCAGCGGAGCCTACGAGCAGTACTTC. Translating gives CASGAYEQYF.